This TCR beta chain is drawn from a study of T cells in Graves' hyperthyroidism and ophthalmopathy. TCR beta CDR3 region amplification was performed from RNA transcripts. First-round RT-PCR targeting the TCR CDR3 was performed with the HTBI primer set. TCRdb reprocessed the multiplex PCR reads via MiXCR and lists one record per CDR3 protein. The sample shows around 580,000 distinct CDR3 sequences, around 45% of them seen only once. Per germline, CDR1 MNHEY and CDR2 SVGEGT. The CDR3 consists of 13 residues. This clonotype was detected once. A much larger clone is a single base away; this may be a read error.

Sequencing input: peripheral blood or thyroid tissue (not recorded which). The chain has TRBV6-2 or TRBV6-3 and TRBJ2-5; D gene ambiguous. The source is a woman between 18 and 30 years old with Graves' hyperthyroidism. DNA for the CDR3: TGTGCCGGCAGCCAAGACGTACAAGAGACCCAGTACTTC. Translated, it gives CAGSQDVQETQYF.